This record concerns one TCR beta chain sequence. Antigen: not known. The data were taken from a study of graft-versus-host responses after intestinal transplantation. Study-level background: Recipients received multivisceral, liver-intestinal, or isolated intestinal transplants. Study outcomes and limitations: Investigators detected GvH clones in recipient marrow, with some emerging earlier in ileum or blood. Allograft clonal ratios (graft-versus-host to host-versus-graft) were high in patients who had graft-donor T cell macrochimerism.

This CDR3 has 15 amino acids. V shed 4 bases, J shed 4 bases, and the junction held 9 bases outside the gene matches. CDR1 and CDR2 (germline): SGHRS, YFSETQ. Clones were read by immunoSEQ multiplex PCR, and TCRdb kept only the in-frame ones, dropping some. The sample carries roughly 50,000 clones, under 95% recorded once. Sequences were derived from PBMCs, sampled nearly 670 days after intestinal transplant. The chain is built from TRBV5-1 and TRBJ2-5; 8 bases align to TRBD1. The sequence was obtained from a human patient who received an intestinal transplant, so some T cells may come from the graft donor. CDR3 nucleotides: TGCGCCAGCAGCCGGGATGGCGGACAGGGAGAGACCCAGTACTTC. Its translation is CASSRDGGQGETQYF.